One and the same sample provided the 25 T cell receptor beta chains below, sequenced in a study of control samples from healthy donors and cancer patients. The repertoire was sequenced with immunoSEQ multiplex PCR; TCRdb's copy has only in-frame clones and lacks some. Among more than 95,000 clones listed, over 75% were seen once. What was sequenced was blood. These receptors came from a man aged 18 to 35 in good health.

V usage is TRBV4-1 and J usage is TRBJ2-1; 7 bases map to TRBD2. This CDR3 is 18 amino acids long. Germline V gives CDR1 MGHRA, CDR2 YSYEKL. V was clipped by 2 bases and J by 5 bases; unmatched bases: 15. The CDR3 is CASSQQNAAAGLNNEQFF. CDR3 bases: TGCGCCAGCAGCCAACAAAACGCCGCAGCGGGACTCAACAATGAGCAGTTCTTC.

This chain joins TRBV4-3 and TRBJ1-3; 9 bases fit TRBD1. This CDR3 comprises 18 residues. The ends lost 0 bases at V and 0 bases at J; junction bases unmatched: 6. The germline V gene encodes CDR1 LGHNA and CDR2 YSLEER. This CDR3 is CASSQEGTGSASGNTIYF. DNA for the CDR3: TGCGCCAGCAGCCAAGAGGGGACAGGGTCCGCCTCTGGAAACACCATATATTTT.

The chain recombines TRBV11-2 with TRBJ2-7; D call uncertain. This CDR3 is built from 19 residues. Trimming took 1 base from V and 2 from J, leaving 24 bases between them. Germline CDR1 is SGHAT and CDR2 is FQNNGV. The CDR3 nucleotides are TGTGCCAGCAGCTTAGTCCCCTCACTTGACCACAGCAGCCCCTACGAGCAGTACTTC. Translation gives CASSLVPSLDHSSPYEQYF.

The rearrangement uses TRBV27 and TRBJ2-1; no clear D gene. V was trimmed by 5 bases and J by 0 bases, leaving 8 bases between them. The CDR3 sequence is 14 residues long. CDR1 and CDR2 from the germline V gene are MNHEY and SMNVEV (reference sequence). CDR3 residues: CASSRLGSYNEQFF. The CDR3 bases are TGTGCCAGCAGTCGGTTAGGCTCCTACAATGAGCAGTTCTTC.

The V and J genes are TRBV14 and TRBJ1-3; no clear D. V gave up 4 bases and J gave up 4 bases, with 17 bases separating them. This CDR3 is built from 16 residues. The germline V gene encodes CDR1 SGHDN and CDR2 FVKESK. This chain's CDR3 is CASSLERPLGGNTIYF. The CDR3, as DNA: TGTGCCAGCAGCCTAGAAAGACCCTTGGGCGGAAACACCATATATTTT.

The chain employs TRBV7-9 and TRBJ1-1; D possibly corresponds to TRBD1 (5 bases). This CDR3 has 14 residues. V was shortened by 1 base and J by 5 bases, with 11 bases between the two germline ends. CDR1 and CDR2 from the germline V gene are SEHNR and FQNEAQ (reference sequence). Written as DNA, the CDR3 is TGTGCCAGCAGCTTAGAGGAGGGGTGGACTGAAGCTTTCTTT. This codes for CASSLEEGWTEAFF.

The chain carries TRBV24-1 and TRBJ1-1; D might be TRBD1 (6 bases). This CDR3 spans 15 amino acids. Germline assignment: CDR1 KGHDR and CDR2 SFDVKD. The germline V and J ends were trimmed by 3 bases and 5 bases, with 15 bases remaining between them. The CDR3 sequence is CATSDNRGAGTEAFF. CDR3 coding DNA: TGTGCCACCAGTGATAATCGGGGGGCTGGGACTGAAGCTTTCTTT.

In this sample, this clone turned up a few times. This rearrangement joins TRBV11-2 to TRBJ1-1, with 8 bases identical to TRBD1. CDR1 and CDR2 from the germline V gene are SGHAT and FQNNGV. The CDR3 contains 14 residues. With V trimmed by 4 bases and J by 4 bases, 5 bases remained unmatched. As DNA, the CDR3 is TGTGCCAGCAGCTCCGGACAGGGTTTCACTGAAGCTTTCTTT. Translated: CASSSGQGFTEAFF.

This clone was seen once. The chain employs TRBV7-9 and TRBJ2-2; tentative D call: TRBD2 (5 bases). Germline V gives CDR1 SEHNR, CDR2 FQNEAQ (reference sequence). Trimming took 2 bases from V and 5 from J, leaving 9 bases between them. The CDR3 length is 14 residues. The CDR3 loop reads CASSLRGQTGELFF. The CDR3 bases are TGTGCCAGCAGCTTACGAGGGCAAACCGGGGAGCTGTTTTTT.

V is TRBV12-2 and J is TRBJ2-7; the tabulated D call, TRBD1, remains unverified against the DNA. TRBV12-2 is a pseudogene locus. The length of the CDR3 is 18 residues. The CDR3 DNA is TGTGCAAGTCGCTTGGACGGAGAGACCTTACAGGGATTCCACGAGCAGTACTTC. Amino acid sequence: CASRLDGETLQGFHEQYF.

The genes are TRBV7-3 and TRBJ2-1, with D uncertain. This CDR3 region has 12 residues. Germline values: CDR1 SGHTA, CDR2 FQGTGA. V was shortened by 4 bases and J by 7 bases, with 8 bases between the two germline ends. DNA of the CDR3: TGTGCCAGCAGCTCCTACACGAATGAGCAGTTCTTC. Protein sequence: CASSSYTNEQFF.

This clone was seen only once. V is TRBV19 and J is TRBJ2-3; TRBD2 might be the D (6 bases). The V gene's germline CDR1 is LNHDA and CDR2 SQIVND (reference sequence). The ends were cut back, 4 bases at V and 2 bases at J, with 16 bases in the middle. This CDR3 spans 16 amino acids. Written as DNA, the CDR3 is TGTGCCAGTAGTAAACCCGGCGGGGCCTACACAGATACGCAGTATTTT. It yields the protein CASSKPGGAYTDTQYF.

The V gene is TRBV28, the J gene TRBJ1-5; 7 nucleotides align to TRBD1. The CDR3 extends over 17 amino acids. V gave up 2 bases and J gave up 2 bases; unmatched junction bases: 9. Germline V gives CDR1 MDHEN, CDR2 SYDVKM. The CDR3 region has the DNA TGTGCCAGCAGTTTAGGAGACAGGGCCTCGGGCAATCAGCCCCAGCATTTT. This translates into CASSLGDRASGNQPQHF.

The chain employs TRBV6-1 and TRBJ2-7, with TRBD1 as a possible D gene (5 bases). Trimming took 2 bases from V and 2 from J, leaving 10 bases between them. The CDR3 is 14 amino acids. CDR1 is MNHNS, CDR2 SASEGT, per germline. The CDR3: CASSETGIAYEQYF. The DNA for the CDR3 is TGTGCCAGCAGTGAAACAGGAATCGCCTACGAGCAGTACTTC.

This clone was observed a single time. The rearrangement links TRBV9 to TRBJ2-3; TRBD2 aligns across 12 bases. Per the germline V gene, CDR1 is SGDLS and CDR2 is YYNGEE. Trimming at V came to 4 bases and at J to 7 bases, leaving 13 bases not matched to a gene. The CDR3 is 17 residues long. The chain's CDR3 is CASSPETSGRSGNTQYF. The CDR3 DNA follows: TGTGCCAGCAGCCCCGAGACTAGCGGGAGATCCGGAAATACGCAGTATTTT. Supplemented by reference TRBV9 and TRBJ2-3, the full variable domain reads DSGVTQTPKHLITATGQRVTLRCSPRSGDLSVYWYQQSLDQGLQFLIQYYNGEERAKGNILERFSAQQFPDLHSELNLSSLELGDSALYFCASSPETSGRSGNTQYFGPGTRLTVL.

This chain joins TRBV7-9 and TRBJ2-4; D might be TRBD1 (5 bases). Germline CDR1 is SEHNR and CDR2 is FQNEAQ (reference sequence). The CDR3 runs 16 residues. The V end was cut by 5 bases, the J end by 0 bases, with 14 bases between. The chain's CDR3 is CASSPQTATAKNIQYF. The DNA for the CDR3 is TGTGCCAGCAGCCCCCAGACAGCGACAGCCAAAAACATTCAGTACTTC.

The chain uses TRBV5-1 and TRBJ1-1; 8 nucleotides agree with TRBD1. From germline, CDR1 is SGHRS and CDR2 YFSETQ. V lost 4 bases, J lost 5 bases, and 13 bases stayed unmatched. The CDR3 spans 16 residues. The DNA for the CDR3 is TGCGCCAGCAGCCCGGGAAGTCAGGGGGCTGGGACTGAAGCTTTCTTT. It is translated as CASSPGSQGAGTEAFF.

This chain links TRBV19 with TRBJ2-5; 7 bases match TRBD2. From germline, CDR1 is LNHDA and CDR2 SQIVND (reference sequence). With V trimmed by 1 base and J by 4 bases, 3 bases remained unmatched. CDR3 length: 14 residues. In nucleotides, the CDR3 is TGTGCCAGTAGTATAGGAACGGGGGGAGAGACCCAGTACTTC. Its translation is CASSIGTGGETQYF.

The V gene is TRBV18, the J gene TRBJ2-3; D might be TRBD2 (5 bases). The CDR3 totals 15 residues. Trimming shortened V by 5 bases and J by 2 bases, and 14 bases separated the two germline ends. Germline CDR1 reads KGHSH; CDR2 reads LQKENI. As DNA, the CDR3 is TGTGCCAGCTCAGAGGGCAGGAGAGCCACAGATACGCAGTATTTT. Its translation is CASSEGRRATDTQYF.

This sequence joins TRBV20-1 and TRBJ1-1; D is possibly TRBD1 (5 bases). Germline-derived CDR1 and CDR2 are DFQATT and SNEGSKA (reference sequence). The CDR3 sequence is 11 residues long. V lost 5 bases to trimming and J lost 4 bases, with 8 bases between them. The CDR3 protein is CSAQRGTEAFF. In DNA, the CDR3 is TGCAGTGCTCAGAGGGGCACTGAAGCTTTCTTT.

This clone has just a few counts. V gene TRBV28 combines with J gene TRBJ1-1, with D hard to call. The CDR3 loop spans 11 amino acids. The V gene's germline CDR1 is MDHEN and CDR2 SYDVKM. Trimming removed 8 bases at V and 2 bases at J, with 6 bases between. CDR3: CASGVNTEAFF. DNA for the CDR3: TGTGCCAGCGGGGTAAACACTGAAGCTTTCTTT. Variable domain in full (rest from reference TRBV28 and TRBJ1-1): DVKVTQSSRYLVKRTGEKVFLECVQDMDHENMFWYRQDPGLGLRLIYFSYDVKMKEKGDIPEGYSVSREKKERFSLILESASTNQTSMYLCASGVNTEAFFGQGTRLTVV.

The chain carries TRBV5-1 and TRBJ2-7; D is ambiguous. V was clipped by 0 bases and J by 1 base, with 20 bases between them. The CDR3 contains 18 residues. Germline-derived CDR1 and CDR2 are SGHRS and YFSETQ. CDR3 loop: CASSLGREFAQTSYEQYF. The CDR3 nucleotides are TGCGCCAGCAGCTTGGGGAGAGAATTTGCCCAAACTTCCTACGAGCAGTACTTC. Looking up the rest from reference TRBV5-1 and TRBJ2-7 gives the full variable domain: KAGVTQTPRYLIKTRGQQVTLSCSPISGHRSVSWYQQTPGQGLQFLFEYFSETQRNKGNFPGRFSGRQFSNSRSEMNVSTLELGDSALYLCASSLGREFAQTSYEQYFGPGTRLTVT.

The gene calls are TRBV11-3 and TRBJ2-1, with D perhaps TRBD2 (5 bases). Germline CDR1 SGHNT, CDR2 YENEEA. Deletions cut 1 base from V and 6 bases from J, with 13 bases between. This CDR3 is 15 amino acids long. The CDR3, as DNA: TGTGCCAGCAGCTTAGGATTATCGGGGAGCAATGAGCAGTTCTTC. Amino acid sequence: CASSLGLSGSNEQFF.

The chain has TRBV11-2 and TRBJ1-1; D not certain. Per germline, CDR1 SGHAT and CDR2 FQNNGV. There are 15 residues in the CDR3. Between the trimmed V and J ends, which lost 5 bases and 0 bases, there was a span of 13 bases. CDR3 region: CASSPSPDMNTEAFF. CDR3 bases: TGTGCCAGCAGCCCTAGTCCCGATATGAACACTGAAGCTTTCTTT.

The chain couples TRBV7-3 to TRBJ2-2; D remains ambiguous. Germline V gives CDR1 SGHTA, CDR2 FQGTGA. The CDR3 runs 14 residues. V was cut by 2 bases and J by 4 bases, with 8 bases left in between. The CDR3 nucleotides are TGTGCCAGCAGCTTAGGACCTGCCACCGGGGAGCTGTTTTTT. Residues: CASSLGPATGELFF.